The clone carrying this T cell receptor beta chain was seen a few times. Its cognate antigen is unknown. This CDR3 spans 16 amino acids. From germline, CDR1 is MGHRA and CDR2 YSYEKL. Trimming removed 0 bases from V and 8 bases from J; junction bases left unmatched: 9. Only one heparinised blood draw was taken per donor, and its volume averaged around 100 mL. Expressed TCRB transcripts were sequenced because the isolated RNA had all been reverse transcribed beforehand. Assay: immunoSEQ multiplex PCR; the TCRdb copy retains only in-frame clones and omits some. Of 860,000 or so clones in the sample, roughly 16% are singletons; the top ten hold 0.02% to 0.025%. These data are taken from a study of beta chain features in type 1 diabetes. Study-wide findings and caveats: There was a moderate but significant shortening of TCRB CDR3s in all four CD4+ subsets of Type 1 diabetes patients. A greater similarity of naive, central memory and Treg TCRB repertoires was seen among patients than among healthy donors.

V and J are TRBV4-1 and TRBJ2-1; 8 nucleotides match TRBD2. The source of this sequence is a woman aged 18-30 years in good health. The sample was naive CD4+ T cells from blood. CDR3 residues: CASSQDNLGRAYEQFF. For the CDR3, the DNA is TGCGCCAGCAGCCAAGACAATCTCGGGAGGGCCTATGAGCAGTTCTTC.